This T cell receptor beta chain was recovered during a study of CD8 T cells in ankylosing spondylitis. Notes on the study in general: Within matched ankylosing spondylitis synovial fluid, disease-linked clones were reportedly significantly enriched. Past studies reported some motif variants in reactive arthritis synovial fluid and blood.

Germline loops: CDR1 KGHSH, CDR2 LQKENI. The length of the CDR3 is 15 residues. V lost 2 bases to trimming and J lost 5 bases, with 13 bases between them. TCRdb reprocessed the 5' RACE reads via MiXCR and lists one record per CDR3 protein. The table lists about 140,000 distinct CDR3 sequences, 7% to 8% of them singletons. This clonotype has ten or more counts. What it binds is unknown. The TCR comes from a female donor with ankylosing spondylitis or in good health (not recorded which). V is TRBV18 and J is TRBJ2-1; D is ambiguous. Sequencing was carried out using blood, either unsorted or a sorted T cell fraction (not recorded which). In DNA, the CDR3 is TGTGCCAGCTCACCAGGTTGGGGTTTGGACAATGAGCAGTTCTTC. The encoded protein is CASSPGWGLDNEQFF.